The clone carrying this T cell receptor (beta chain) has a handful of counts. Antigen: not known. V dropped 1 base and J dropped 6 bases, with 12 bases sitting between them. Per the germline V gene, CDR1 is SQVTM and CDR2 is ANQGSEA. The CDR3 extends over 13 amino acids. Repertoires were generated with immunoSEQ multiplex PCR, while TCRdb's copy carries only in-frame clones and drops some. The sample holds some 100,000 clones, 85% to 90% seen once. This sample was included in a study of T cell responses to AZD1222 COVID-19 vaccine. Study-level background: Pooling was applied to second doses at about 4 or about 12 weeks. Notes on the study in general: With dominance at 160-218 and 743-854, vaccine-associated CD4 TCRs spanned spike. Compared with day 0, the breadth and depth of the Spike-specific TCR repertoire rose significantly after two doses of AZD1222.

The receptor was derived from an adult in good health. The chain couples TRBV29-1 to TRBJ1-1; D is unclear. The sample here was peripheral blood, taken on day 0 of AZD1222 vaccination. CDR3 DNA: TGCAGCGTTGAAGGGGGTCCAGGCGCTGAAGCTTTCTTT. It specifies CSVEGGPGAEAFF. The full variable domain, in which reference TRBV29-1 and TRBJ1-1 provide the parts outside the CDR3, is SAVISQKPSRDICQRGTSLTIQCQVDSQVTMMFWYRQQPGQSLTLIATANQGSEATYESGFVIDKFPISRPNLTFSTLTVSNMSPEDSSIYLCSVEGGPGAEAFFGQGTRLTVV.